The TCR beta chain under discussion was sequenced for a study of T cell responses to AZD1222 COVID-19 vaccine. Study-wide points: Unmutated variant regions are reportedly targeted by nearly half of spike-specific TCRs. The donors showed a predominance of white British ancestry and of females, with possible underestimation of clonal diversity. Regions 160-218 and 743-854 held dominance among vaccine-associated CD4 TCRs, which spanned spike. Spike-specific TCR breadth and depth both grew after two AZD1222 doses.

With respect to this clone: The antigen is undetermined.

The germline V gene has CDR1 SGHAT and CDR2 FQDESV (reference sequence). The ends lost 6 bases at V and 2 bases at J; junction bases unmatched: 5. The length of the CDR3 is 14 residues. Method: immunoSEQ multiplex PCR; TCRdb's copy keeps in-frame clones and lacks some. This table has about 100,000 clones, around nine tenths appearing once. The chain is built from TRBV11-1 and TRBJ2-7, with 9 bases fitting TRBD1. The TCR sequence derives from an adult who received the AZD1222 COVID-19 vaccine. Sequencing was performed on peripheral blood, taken 28 days after the second AZD1222 dose. CDR3 residues: CASSFWTGAYEQYF. As DNA, the CDR3 is TGTGCCAGCAGTTTTTGGACAGGGGCCTACGAGCAGTACTTC.